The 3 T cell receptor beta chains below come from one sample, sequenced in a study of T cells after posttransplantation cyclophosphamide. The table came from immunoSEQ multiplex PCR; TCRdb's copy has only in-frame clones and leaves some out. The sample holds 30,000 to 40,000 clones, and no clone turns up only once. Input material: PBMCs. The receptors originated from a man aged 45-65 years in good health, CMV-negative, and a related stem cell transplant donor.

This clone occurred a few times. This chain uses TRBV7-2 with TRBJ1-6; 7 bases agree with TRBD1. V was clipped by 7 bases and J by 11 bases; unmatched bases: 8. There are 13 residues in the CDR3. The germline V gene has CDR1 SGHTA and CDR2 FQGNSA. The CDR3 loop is CASTNDRVTPLHF. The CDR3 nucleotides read TGTGCCAGCACCAACGACAGGGTAACACCCCTCCACTTT. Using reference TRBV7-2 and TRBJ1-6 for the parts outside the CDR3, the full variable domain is GAGVSQSPSNKVTEKGKDVELRCDPISGHTALYWYRQSLGQGLEFLIYFQGNSAPDKSGLPSDRFSAERTGGSVSTLTIQRTQQEDSAVYLCASTNDRVTPLHFGNGTRLTVT.

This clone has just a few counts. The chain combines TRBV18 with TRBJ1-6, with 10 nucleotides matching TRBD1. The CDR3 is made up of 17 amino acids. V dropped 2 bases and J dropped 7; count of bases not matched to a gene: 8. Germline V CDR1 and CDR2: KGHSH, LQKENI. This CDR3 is CASSPGIGDRGNSPLHF. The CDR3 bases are TGTGCCAGCTCACCAGGTATCGGGGACAGGGGCAATTCACCCCTCCACTTT. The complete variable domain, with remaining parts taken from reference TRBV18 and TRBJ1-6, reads NAGVMQNPRHLVRRRGQEARLRCSPMKGHSHVYWYRQLPEEGLKFMVYLQKENIIDESGMPKERFSAEFPKEGPSILRIQQVVRGDSAAYFCASSPGIGDRGNSPLHFGNGTRLTVT.

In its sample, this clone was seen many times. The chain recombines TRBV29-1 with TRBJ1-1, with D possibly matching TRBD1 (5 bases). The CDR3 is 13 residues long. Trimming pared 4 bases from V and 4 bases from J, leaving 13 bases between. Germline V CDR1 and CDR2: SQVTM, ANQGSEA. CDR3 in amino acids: CSVAGGRSTEAFF. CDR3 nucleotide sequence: TGCAGCGTTGCCGGGGGGAGGAGCACTGAAGCTTTCTTT.